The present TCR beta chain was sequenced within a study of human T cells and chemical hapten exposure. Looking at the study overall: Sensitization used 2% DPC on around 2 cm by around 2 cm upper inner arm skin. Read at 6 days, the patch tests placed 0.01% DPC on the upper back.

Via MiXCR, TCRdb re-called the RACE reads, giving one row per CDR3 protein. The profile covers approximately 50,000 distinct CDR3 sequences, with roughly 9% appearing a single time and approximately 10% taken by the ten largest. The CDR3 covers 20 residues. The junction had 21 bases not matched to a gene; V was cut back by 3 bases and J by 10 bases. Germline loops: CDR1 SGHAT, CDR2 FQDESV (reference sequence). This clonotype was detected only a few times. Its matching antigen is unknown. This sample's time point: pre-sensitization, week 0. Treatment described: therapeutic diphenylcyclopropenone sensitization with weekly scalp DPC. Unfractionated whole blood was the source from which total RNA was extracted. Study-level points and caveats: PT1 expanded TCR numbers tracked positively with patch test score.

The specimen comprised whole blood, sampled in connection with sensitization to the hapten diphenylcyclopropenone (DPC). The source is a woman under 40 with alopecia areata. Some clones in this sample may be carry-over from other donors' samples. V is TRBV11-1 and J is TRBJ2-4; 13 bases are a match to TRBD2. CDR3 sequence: CASSLTPRTSGGALLGIQYF. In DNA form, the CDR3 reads TGTGCCAGCAGCTTGACACCCCGGACTAGCGGGGGAGCACTCTTAGGGATTCAGTACTTC.